The 22 T cell receptor beta chains below come from one sample, sequenced in a study of blood T cell repertoires in COVID-19. Measured with immunoSEQ multiplex PCR; TCRdb has only the in-frame clones, and not every one. There are 25,000 to 30,000 clones in the sample; 60% to 85% occur only once, and about 15% lies in the top ten. Input material: peripheral blood. These receptors were taken from a man at least 80 years old with active or convalescent COVID-19.

V and J are TRBV29-1 and TRBJ2-5; 7 bases are shared with TRBD2. The CDR3 runs 13 residues. V shed 4 bases and J 1 base; nucleotides not matched to a gene: 3. The germline CDR1 and CDR2 sequences are SQVTM and ANQGSEA. Here the CDR3 reads CSVGGRVQETQYF. For the CDR3, the DNA is TGCAGCGTTGGAGGGAGGGTCCAAGAGACCCAGTACTTC.

This sequence joins TRBV6-2 or TRBV6-3 and TRBJ1-1, with D unclear. V was pared by 2 bases and J by 7 bases, with 8 bases between. Germline assignment: CDR1 MNHEY and CDR2 SVGEGT. The CDR3 runs to 12 residues. As DNA, the CDR3 is TGTGCCAGCAGTTACGGTCAGTATGAAGCTTTCTTT. Its translation is CASSYGQYEAFF.

The rearrangement links TRBV7-6 to TRBJ2-3; 9 bases are shared with TRBD2. The length of the CDR3 is 16 residues. The germline gives CDR1 SGHVS, CDR2 FNYEAQ. With V trimmed by 5 bases and J by 3 bases, 9 bases remained unmatched. In DNA form, the CDR3 reads TGTGCCAGCAGCGCTCACATAGCGGGAGCGACAGATACGCAGTATTTT. It is translated as CASSAHIAGATDTQYF. The variable domain in full, with the rest retrieved from reference TRBV7-6 and TRBJ2-3, is GAGVSQSPRYKVTKRGQDVALRCDPISGHVSLYWYRQALGQGPEFLTYFNYEAQQDKSGLPNDRFSAERPEGSISTLTIQRTEQRDSAMYRCASSAHIAGATDTQYFGPGTRLTVL.

The gene calls are TRBV6-2 or TRBV6-3 and TRBJ1-2; a possible D gene is TRBD1 (5 bases). V was shortened by 5 bases and J by 5 bases, with 15 bases between the two germline ends. CDR1 is MNHEY and CDR2 is SVGEGT in the germline V gene. This CDR3 comprises 14 residues. The CDR3 DNA follows: TGTGCCAGCAGTCTCACGGGGGAGGTGTATGGCTACACCTTC. This encodes CASSLTGEVYGYTF.

The chain employs TRBV7-3 and TRBJ1-2, with unresolved D. Looked up from germline, CDR1 is SGHTA and CDR2 is FQGTGA. There are 13 residues in the CDR3. V was trimmed by 1 base and J by 4 bases, leaving 7 bases between them. In nucleotides, the CDR3 is TGTGCCAGCAGCTTAAATCCCTCCTATGGCTACACCTTC. This encodes CASSLNPSYGYTF.

By sample share, this clone is medium-sized. The chain carries TRBV2 and TRBJ2-1; 7 positions agree with TRBD2. This CDR3 has 16 amino acids. CDR1 is SNHLY and CDR2 is FYNNEI in the germline V gene. J was trimmed by 2 bases and V by 6 bases; bases with no gene match: 10. The CDR3 DNA reads TGTGCCAGCAGCCAGAATTTAGGACTAGCCTACAATGAGCAGTTCTTC. Encoded protein: CASSQNLGLAYNEQFF.

Only a few counts were recorded for this clone. This chain uses TRBV5-1 with TRBJ2-5; D possibly uses TRBD1 or TRBD2 (5 bases each). V gave up 4 bases and J gave up 5 bases, with 18 bases separating them. Germline-derived CDR1 and CDR2 are SGHRS and YFSETQ. The CDR3 loop spans 15 amino acids. CDR3 nucleotides: TGCGCCAGCAGCCTGGGGAGCAGGGCATCGGAGACCCAGTACTTC. Its protein is CASSLGSRASETQYF. Based on the CDR3 plus reference TRBV5-1 and TRBJ2-5, the full variable domain is KAGVTQTPRYLIKTRGQQVTLSCSPISGHRSVSWYQQTPGQGLQFLFEYFSETQRNKGNFPGRFSGRQFSNSRSEMNVSTLELGDSALYLCASSLGSRASETQYFGPGTRLLVL.

This clone was seen once. The chain employs TRBV12-3 or TRBV12-4 and TRBJ2-1, with D hard to call. The CDR3 consists of 12 residues. Trimming left V 5 bases short and J 9 bases short, with 11 bases between. The CDR3 DNA follows: TGTGCCAGCAGTAAACTACTTCCTGAGCAGTTCTTC. Translated: CASSKLLPEQFF.

The rearrangement joins TRBV5-4 to TRBJ1-5, with D perhaps matching TRBD1 (6 bases). V lost 2 bases, J lost 3 bases, and 9 bases lay in between. The length of the CDR3 is 14 residues. CDR1 and CDR2 (germline): SGHNT, YYREEE (reference sequence). For the CDR3, the DNA is TGTGCCAGCAGCTTACAGGGTCACAATCAGCCCCAGCATTTT. As protein: CASSLQGHNQPQHF.

V and J are TRBV4-1 and TRBJ1-4; perhaps TRBD1 as D (5 bases). The CDR3 contains 14 residues. Trimming took 0 bases from V and 8 from J, leaving 10 bases between them. Germline CDR1 MGHRA, CDR2 YSYEKL. The CDR3 spells CASSQEPGGEKLFF. The CDR3 nucleotides are TGCGCCAGCAGCCAAGAACCTGGGGGGGAAAAACTGTTTTTT.

The chain recombines TRBV25-1 with TRBJ1-1; no clear D gene. The CDR3 contains 13 residues. The V and J ends lost 2 bases and 7 bases respectively, with 11 bases between them. Germline V gives CDR1 MGHDK, CDR2 SYGVNS. The CDR3 region is CASSEGQAREAFF. Written as DNA, the CDR3 is TGTGCCAGCAGTGAAGGTCAGGCTCGTGAAGCTTTCTTT.

This clone showed up just once. The genes are TRBV10-2 and TRBJ2-2; TRBD2 might be the D (5 bases). Trimming shortened V by 6 bases and J by 0 bases, and 5 bases separated the two germline ends. Germline CDR1 is WSHSY and CDR2 is SAAADI. The CDR3 has 13 residues. CDR3 sequence reads: CASRLANTGELFF. The CDR3 bases are TGCGCCAGCAGACTAGCGAACACCGGGGAGCTGTTTTTT.

The chain combines TRBV9 with TRBJ2-1, with 9 bases aligning to TRBD2. Germline CDR1 SGDLS, CDR2 YYNGEE. J was trimmed by 4 bases and V by 0 bases; bases with no gene match: 2. This CDR3 comprises 15 residues. Here the CDR3 reads CASSVASGNYNEQFF. CDR3 coding DNA: TGTGCCAGCAGCGTAGCTAGCGGGAATTACAATGAGCAGTTCTTC.

A few counts support this clone. The chain links TRBV6-5 to TRBJ1-6; D is perhaps TRBD1 (6 bases). The germline CDR1 and CDR2 sequences are MNHEY and SVGAGI. The V and J ends lost 5 bases and 9 bases respectively, with 11 bases between them. The CDR3 has 13 amino acids. CDR3 amino acids: CASSHPDSSPLHF. CDR3 nucleotides: TGTGCCAGCAGTCACCCGGACAGTTCACCCCTCCACTTT.

V usage is TRBV7-2 and J usage is TRBJ1-2; possibly TRBD1 for D (5 bases). V shed 6 bases and J shed 4 bases, with 15 bases lying between them. CDR3 length: 14 residues. The germline V gene encodes CDR1 SGHTA and CDR2 FQGNSA. The CDR3 sequence: CASRQQVYTYGYTF. In DNA, the CDR3 is TGTGCCAGCAGGCAACAGGTTTACACCTATGGCTACACCTTC.

This clone came up once. The chain recombines TRBV6-5 with TRBJ1-1, with 11 bases identical to TRBD1. The germline V gene has CDR1 MNHEY and CDR2 SVGAGI. The CDR3 is made up of 14 amino acids. Trimming at V came to 4 bases and at J to 5 bases, leaving 3 bases not matched to a gene. This CDR3 is CASSSDRGRTEAFF. The CDR3 DNA sequence: TGTGCCAGCAGTTCGGACAGGGGGCGAACTGAAGCTTTCTTT.

This chain links TRBV7-8 with TRBJ1-5; no clear D gene. This CDR3 comprises 16 residues. Deletions cut 5 bases from V and 7 bases from J, with 21 bases between. The germline V gene has CDR1 SGHVS and CDR2 FQNEAQ. Here the CDR3 reads CASSDLWGDGRQPQHF. The CDR3 nucleotides read TGTGCCAGCAGCGATCTGTGGGGAGATGGTAGGCAGCCCCAGCATTTT.

The genes are TRBV7-2 and TRBJ2-1, with a weak D call TRBD1 (5 bases). CDR1 and CDR2 (germline): SGHTA, FQGNSA. V lost 1 base, J lost 7 bases, and 11 bases lay in between. The CDR3 loop spans 14 amino acids. CDR3 nucleotide sequence: TGTGCCAGCAGCTTAGACTGGACAAAAAATGAGCAGTTCTTC. As protein: CASSLDWTKNEQFF.

The V call is TRBV7-2, the J call TRBJ2-7; D is possibly TRBD2 (5 bases). CDR3 size: 15 residues. The germline CDR1 and CDR2 sequences are SGHTA and FQGNSA. V lost 1 base and J lost 3, with 13 bases in between. The CDR3 nucleotides read TGTGCCAGCAGCTTAGGTCCAGCGGCAAACTACGAGCAGTACTTC. It translates to CASSLGPAANYEQYF.

This clone has more than one count but fewer than ten. V is TRBV28 and J is TRBJ2-2; weak D call: TRBD1 (5 bases). With 2 bases removed from V and 7 bases from J, the gap between germline ends came to 8 bases. In germline, CDR1 is MDHEN, CDR2 SYDVKM. This CDR3 is built from 13 residues. The CDR3 loop is CASSLQGNGELFF. The CDR3, as DNA: TGTGCCAGCAGTTTACAGGGTAACGGGGAGCTGTTTTTT.

The J gene is TRBJ1-2, the V gene TRBV2, with TRBD1 matching 7 bases. The V segment lost 4 bases and the J segment 3 bases; nucleotides outside the gene matches: 5. CDR1 and CDR2 from the germline V gene are SNHLY and FYNNEI. The CDR3 totals 14 residues. CDR3 nucleotide sequence: TGTGCCAGCAGTGCGACAGGGCTTGACTATGGCTACACCTTC. It is translated as CASSATGLDYGYTF.

There are a few counts of this clone. J is TRBJ1-2 and V is TRBV10-1, with 10 bases matching TRBD1. Looked up from germline, CDR1 is WNHNN and CDR2 is SYGVQD (reference sequence). Germline trimming cut 4 bases from V and 5 bases from J; bases unmatched to any gene: 16. The CDR3 totals 18 residues. DNA of the CDR3: TGCGCCAGCAGTGTTTTCAGAGAAGTGGGACAGGGGATTTATGGCTACACCTTC. Amino acid sequence: CASSVFREVGQGIYGYTF.